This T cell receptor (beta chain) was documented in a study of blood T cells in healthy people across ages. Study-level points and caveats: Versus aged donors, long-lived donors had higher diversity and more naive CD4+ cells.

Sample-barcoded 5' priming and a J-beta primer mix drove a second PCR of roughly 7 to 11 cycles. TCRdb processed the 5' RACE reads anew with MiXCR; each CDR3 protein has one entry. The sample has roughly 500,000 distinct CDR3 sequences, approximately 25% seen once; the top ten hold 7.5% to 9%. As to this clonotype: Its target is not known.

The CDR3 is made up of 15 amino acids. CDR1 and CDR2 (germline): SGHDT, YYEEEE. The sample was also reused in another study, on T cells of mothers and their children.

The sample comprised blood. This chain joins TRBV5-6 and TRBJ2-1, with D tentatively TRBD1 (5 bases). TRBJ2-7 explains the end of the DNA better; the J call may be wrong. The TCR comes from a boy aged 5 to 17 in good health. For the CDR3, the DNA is TGTGCCAGCAGCTTGGGGCAGGGTCTCCGCGACGAGCAGTACTTC. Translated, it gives CASSLGQGLRDEQYF.